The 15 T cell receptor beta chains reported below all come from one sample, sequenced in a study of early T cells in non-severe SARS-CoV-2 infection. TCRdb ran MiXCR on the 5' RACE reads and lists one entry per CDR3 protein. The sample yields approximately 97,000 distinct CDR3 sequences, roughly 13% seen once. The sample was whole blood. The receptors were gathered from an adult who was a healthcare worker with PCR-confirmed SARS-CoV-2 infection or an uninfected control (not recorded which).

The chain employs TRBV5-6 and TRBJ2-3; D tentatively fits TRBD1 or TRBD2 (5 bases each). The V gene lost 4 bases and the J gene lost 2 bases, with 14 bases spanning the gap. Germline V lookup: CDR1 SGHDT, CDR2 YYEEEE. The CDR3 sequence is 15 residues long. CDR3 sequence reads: CASSAGGHITDTQYF. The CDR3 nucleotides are TGTGCCAGCAGCGCCGGAGGACACATCACAGATACGCAGTATTTT.

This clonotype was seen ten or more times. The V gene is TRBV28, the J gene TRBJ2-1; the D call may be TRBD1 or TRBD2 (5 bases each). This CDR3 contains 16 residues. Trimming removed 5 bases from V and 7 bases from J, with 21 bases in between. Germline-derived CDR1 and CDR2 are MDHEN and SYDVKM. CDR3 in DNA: TGTGCCAGCAGTCAGGTCGGGGCGGGCCTTGGGAATGAGCAGTTCTTC. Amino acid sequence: CASSQVGAGLGNEQFF.

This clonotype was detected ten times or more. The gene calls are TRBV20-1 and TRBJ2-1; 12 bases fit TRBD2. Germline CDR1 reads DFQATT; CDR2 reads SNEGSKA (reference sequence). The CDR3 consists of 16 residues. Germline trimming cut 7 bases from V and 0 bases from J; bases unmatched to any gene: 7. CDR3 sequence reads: CSVPGLAGSSYNEQFF. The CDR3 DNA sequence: TGCAGTGTTCCCGGACTAGCGGGAAGCTCCTACAATGAGCAGTTCTTC.

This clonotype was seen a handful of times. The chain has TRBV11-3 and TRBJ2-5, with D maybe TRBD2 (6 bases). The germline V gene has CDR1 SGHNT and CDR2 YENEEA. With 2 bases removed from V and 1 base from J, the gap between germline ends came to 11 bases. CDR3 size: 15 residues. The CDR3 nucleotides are TGTGCCAGCAGCTTAAGTCTGGGGGGCCAAGAGACCCAGTACTTC. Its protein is CASSLSLGGQETQYF.

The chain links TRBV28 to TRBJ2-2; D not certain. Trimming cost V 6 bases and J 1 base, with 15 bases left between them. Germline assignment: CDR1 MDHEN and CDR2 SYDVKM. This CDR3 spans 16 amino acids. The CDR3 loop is CASSWPRPGNTGELFF. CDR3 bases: TGTGCCAGCAGCTGGCCTAGGCCCGGGAACACCGGGGAGCTGTTTTTT.

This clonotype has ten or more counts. CDR3 amino acids: CASSQETSSYNEQFF. For the CDR3, the DNA is TGCGCCAGCAGCCAAGAGACTAGCTCCTACAATGAGCAGTTCTTC. The chain recombines TRBV4-3 with TRBJ2-1, with D possibly matching TRBD2 (6 bases). V was pared by 0 bases and J by 0 bases, with 6 bases between. Germline V gene sequence: CDR1 LGHNA, CDR2 YSLEER. The CDR3 has 15 residues.

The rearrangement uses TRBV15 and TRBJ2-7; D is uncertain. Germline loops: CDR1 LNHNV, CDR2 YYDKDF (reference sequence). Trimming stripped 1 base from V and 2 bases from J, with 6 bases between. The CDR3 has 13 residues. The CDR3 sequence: CATSRGEAYEQYF. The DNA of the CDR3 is TGTGCCACCAGCAGAGGCGAGGCCTACGAGCAGTACTTC.

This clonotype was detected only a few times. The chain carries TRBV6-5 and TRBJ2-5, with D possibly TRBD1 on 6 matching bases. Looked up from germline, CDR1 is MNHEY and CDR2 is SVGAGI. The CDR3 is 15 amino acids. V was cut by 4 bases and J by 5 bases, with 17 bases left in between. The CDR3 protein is CASSFLRGPGETQYF. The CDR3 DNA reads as TGTGCCAGCAGTTTCCTCAGGGGCCCGGGGGAGACCCAGTACTTC.

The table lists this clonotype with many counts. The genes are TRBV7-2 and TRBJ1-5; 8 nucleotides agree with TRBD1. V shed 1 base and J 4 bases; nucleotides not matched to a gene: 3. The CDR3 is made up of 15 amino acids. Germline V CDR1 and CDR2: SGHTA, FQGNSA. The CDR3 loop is CASSLVTGENQPQHF. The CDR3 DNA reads TGTGCCAGCAGCTTAGTGACAGGGGAAAATCAGCCCCAGCATTTT.

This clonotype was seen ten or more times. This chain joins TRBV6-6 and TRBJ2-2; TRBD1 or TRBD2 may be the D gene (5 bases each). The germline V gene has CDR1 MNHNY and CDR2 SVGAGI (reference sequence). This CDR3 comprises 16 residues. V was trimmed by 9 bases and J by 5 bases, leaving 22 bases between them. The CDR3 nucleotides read TGTGCCAGTATAACACCGGGACCCCGAATTACCGGGGAGCTGTTTTTT. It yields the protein CASITPGPRITGELFF.

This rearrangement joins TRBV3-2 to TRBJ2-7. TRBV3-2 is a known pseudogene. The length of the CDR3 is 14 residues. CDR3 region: CASSPNSITYEQYF. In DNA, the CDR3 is TGTGCCAGCAGCCCTAACAGTATCACCTACGAGCAGTACTTC.

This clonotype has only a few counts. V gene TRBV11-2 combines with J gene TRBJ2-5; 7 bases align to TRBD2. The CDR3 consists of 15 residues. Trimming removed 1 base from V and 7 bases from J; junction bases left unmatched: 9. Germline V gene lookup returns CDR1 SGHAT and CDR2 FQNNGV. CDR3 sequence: CASSLAAGKGRTQYF. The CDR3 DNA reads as TGTGCCAGCAGCTTAGCAGCGGGGAAGGGAAGGACCCAGTACTTC.

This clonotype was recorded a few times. The CDR3: CASSLALGLVVDDTGELFF. CDR3 bases: TGTGCCAGCAGCTTAGCTCTAGGACTAGTCGTGGATGACACCGGGGAGCTGTTTTTT. The chain recombines TRBV11-2 with TRBJ2-2, with 7 positions matching TRBD2. The J segment lost 3 bases and the V segment lost 1 base, leaving 14 bases of the junction unmatched. There are 19 residues in the CDR3. Per germline, CDR1 SGHAT and CDR2 FQNNGV.

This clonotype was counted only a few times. This CDR3 reads CSALEWGGEQFF. The CDR3 region has the DNA TGCAGTGCCCTGGAGTGGGGAGGTGAGCAGTTCTTC. The rearrangement joins TRBV20-1 to TRBJ2-1, with D possibly matching TRBD2 (6 bases). V was shortened by 6 bases and J by 9 bases, with 15 bases between the two germline ends. From germline, CDR1 is DFQATT and CDR2 SNEGSKA (reference sequence). This CDR3 spans 12 amino acids.

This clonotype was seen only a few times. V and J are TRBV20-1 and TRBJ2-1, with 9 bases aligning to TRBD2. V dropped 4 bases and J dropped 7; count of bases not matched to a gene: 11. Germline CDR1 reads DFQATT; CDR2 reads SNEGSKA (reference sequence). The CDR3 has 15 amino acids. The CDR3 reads CSAKPLSGRWNEQFF. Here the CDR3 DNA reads TGCAGTGCTAAACCCCTTAGCGGGAGATGGAATGAGCAGTTCTTC.